This T cell receptor beta chain was sequenced for a study of blood T cells in healthy people across ages. Germline-derived CDR1 and CDR2 are LNHNV and YYDKDF (reference sequence). The CDR3 is 13 amino acids. The ends were cut back, 9 bases at V and 4 bases at J, with 15 bases in the middle. A second PCR of 7 to 11 cycles used a sample-barcoded 5' primer and a J-beta primer mix. One entry per CDR3 protein results from TCRdb running MiXCR on the 5' RACE reads. The table has roughly 1,500,000 distinct CDR3 sequences, 42% seen once. This clonotype occurred a few times. This receptor was identified in a woman under 30 in good health. V is TRBV15 and J is TRBJ2-5; weak D call: TRBD1 (6 bases). The sequencing sample was made of blood. CDR3 bases: TGTGCCACGGGAGAAGGGGGTACAGAGACCCAGTACTTC. Its translation: CATGEGGTETQYF.